The 4 T cell receptor beta chains listed next were all sequenced from one sample in a study of follicular helper T cells after annual influenza vaccination. Profiling relied on immunoSEQ multiplex PCR, and the TCRdb table lists in-frame clones only, not all of them. Here the sample spans several thousand clones, around four fifths being singletons. Time point given: 2014-2015 season, pre-vaccination. The specimen was CXCR5+ CD38- circulating T follicular helper cells from blood, collected on the day of influenza vaccination. The subset denotes: circulating Tfh, non-naive CD4+CXCR5+PD-1+ (ICOS+CD38+ or ICOS-CD38-). These TCRs come from an adult who received the influenza vaccine.

J is TRBJ2-3 and V is TRBV7-2; D uncertain. The CDR3 runs to 13 residues. V dropped 4 bases and J dropped 5 bases, with 10 bases sitting between them. Germline V lookup: CDR1 SGHTA, CDR2 FQGNSA. CDR3: CASSSDRKDTQYF. The CDR3 DNA sequence: TGTGCCAGCAGCTCCGACCGTAAAGATACGCAGTATTTT. The whole variable domain, remainder taken from reference TRBV7-2 and TRBJ2-3, is GAGVSQSPSNKVTEKGKDVELRCDPISGHTALYWYRQSLGQGLEFLIYFQGNSAPDKSGLPSDRFSAERTGGSVSTLTIQRTQQEDSAVYLCASSSDRKDTQYFGPGTRLTVL.

The gene calls are TRBV19 and TRBJ2-7, with 10 positions matching TRBD2. V shed 5 bases, J shed 2 bases, and the junction held 9 bases outside the gene matches. The germline CDR1 and CDR2 sequences are LNHDA and SQIVND (reference sequence). CDR3 length equals 16 residues. The CDR3 DNA is TGTGCCAGTAGTGGCCTGGCTAGCGGGAGACCCTACGAGCAGTACTTC. Its translation: CASSGLASGRPYEQYF.

This rearrangement joins TRBV6-6 to TRBJ1-5; no clear D. This CDR3 region has 14 residues. Trimming stripped 8 bases from V and 0 bases from J, with 11 bases between. Per the germline V gene, CDR1 is MNHNY and CDR2 is SVGAGI (reference sequence). The CDR3 loop reads CASLLEYSNQPQHF. CDR3 sequence (DNA): TGTGCCAGCCTCCTGGAATATAGCAATCAGCCCCAGCATTTT.

The rearrangement joins TRBV28 to TRBJ1-5; D unclear. Germline V gives CDR1 MDHEN, CDR2 SYDVKM. V gave up 5 bases and J gave up 6 bases, with 20 bases separating them. This CDR3 has 16 amino acids. CDR3 coding DNA: TGTGCCAGCAGTCTTATCGGCGGAGGTGGCGGTCAGCCCCAGCATTTT. Translating it yields CASSLIGGGGGQPQHF.